Included here is one TCR beta chain sequence, with context. The antigen remains undetermined. This CDR3 spans 15 amino acids. Trimming removed 5 bases from V and 1 base from J; junction bases left unmatched: 6. This sample was taken from a study of T cells after yellow fever vaccination. The wider study: SMART-Seq v4 Ultra Low Input served to prepare low-cell-number fractions.

MiXCR, run by TCRdb on the 5' RACE reads, gives a single entry per CDR3 protein. The sample holds about 210,000 distinct CDR3 sequences, less than 7.5% seen once. Study findings and constraints: The secondary response showed a weaker magnitude and a faster peak, day 5 versus 15. Post-booster samples contained most primary-vaccination clones (roughly 96% CD4, around 90% CD8).

V gene TRBV12-3 or TRBV12-4 combines with J gene TRBJ2-3, with 7 bases lining up with TRBD1. The TCR was taken from a man aged 30-40 years who received the YFV17D yellow fever vaccine. The source material was CD4+ T cells sorted from PBMCs, sampled on the day of the yellow fever booster vaccination. The CDR3 loop reads CASSGGQTRTDTQYF. The CDR3 region has the DNA TGTGCCAGCAGTGGGGGACAGACCCGCACAGATACGCAGTATTTT.